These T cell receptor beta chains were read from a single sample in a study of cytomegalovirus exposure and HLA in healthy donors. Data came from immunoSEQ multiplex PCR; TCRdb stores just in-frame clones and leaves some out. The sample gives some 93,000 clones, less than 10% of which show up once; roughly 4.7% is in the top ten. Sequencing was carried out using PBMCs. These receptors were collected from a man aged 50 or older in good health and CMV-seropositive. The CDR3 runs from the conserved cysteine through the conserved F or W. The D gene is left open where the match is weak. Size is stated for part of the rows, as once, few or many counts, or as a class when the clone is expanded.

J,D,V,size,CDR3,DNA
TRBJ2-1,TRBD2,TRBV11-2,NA,CASSGSGGYNEQFF,TGTGCCAGCAGCGGTAGCGGGGGCTACAATGAGCAGTTCTTC
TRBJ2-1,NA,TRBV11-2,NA,CASSLVGWAGEQFF,TGTGCCAGCAGCTTAGTAGGTTGGGCGGGAGAGCAGTTCTTC
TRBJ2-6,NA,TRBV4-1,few,CASSQISGANVLTF,TGCGCCAGCAGTCAGATATCAGGGGCCAACGTCCTGACTTTC
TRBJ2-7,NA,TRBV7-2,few,CASSLALLSYEQYF,TGTGCCAGCAGCTTAGCACTCCTCTCCTACGAGCAGTACTTC
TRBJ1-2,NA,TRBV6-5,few,CASSYSGGNYTF,TGTGCCAGCAGTTACTCAGGGGGTAACTACACCTTC
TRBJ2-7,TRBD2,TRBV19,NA,CASSRPSGTIYEQYF,TGTGCCAGTAGTAGGCCTAGCGGAACGATCTACGAGCAGTACTTC
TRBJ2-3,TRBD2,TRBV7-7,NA,CASSPSGRTDTQYF,TGTGCTAGCAGCCCTAGCGGGAGAACAGATACGCAGTATTTT
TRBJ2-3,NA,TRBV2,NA,CASSLAAAGGDTQYF,TGTGCCAGCAGCCTCGCGGCCGCGGGTGGAGATACGCAGTATTTT
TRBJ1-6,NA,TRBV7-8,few,CASNVRAGKNNSPLHF,TGTGCCAGCAATGTCAGGGCAGGGAAGAATAATTCACCCCTCCACTTT
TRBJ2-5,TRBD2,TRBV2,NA,CASSEAVGLAGDIRETQYF,TGTGCCAGCAGTGAAGCAGTGGGACTAGCGGGAGATATTCGAGAGACCCAGTACTTC
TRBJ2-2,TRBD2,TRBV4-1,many,CASRGREGSGELFF,TGCGCCAGCAGAGGGCGGGAGGGCTCCGGGGAGCTGTTTTTT
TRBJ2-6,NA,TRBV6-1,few,CASVETGANVLTF,TGTGCCAGCGTAGAAACTGGGGCCAACGTCCTGACTTTC
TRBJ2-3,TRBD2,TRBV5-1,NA,CASSLAWGGDTQYF,TGCGCCAGCAGCTTGGCCTGGGGGGGAGATACGCAGTATTTT
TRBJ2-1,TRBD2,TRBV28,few,CASSLGGGRTYNEQFF,TGTGCCAGCAGTCTTGGGGGAGGGAGGACCTACAATGAGCAGTTCTTC
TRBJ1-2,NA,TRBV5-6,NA,CASGVTNYGYTF,TGTGCCAGCGGAGTTACAAACTATGGCTACACCTTC
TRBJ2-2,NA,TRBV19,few,CASSMSFGELFF,TGTGCCAGTAGTATGTCGTTCGGGGAGCTGTTTTTT
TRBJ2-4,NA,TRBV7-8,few,CASTFGSMDIQYF,TGTGCCAGCACCTTCGGGAGCATGGACATTCAGTACTTC
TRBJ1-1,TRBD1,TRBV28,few,CASSEPGTGGTEAFF,TGTGCCAGCAGTGAACCCGGGACAGGGGGAACTGAAGCTTTCTTT
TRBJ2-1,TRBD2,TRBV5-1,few,CASSSLAEGNNEQFF,TGCGCCAGCAGCTCTCTAGCGGAGGGAAACAATGAGCAGTTCTTC
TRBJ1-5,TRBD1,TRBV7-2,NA,CASSSGTGNQPQHF,TGTGCCAGCAGCTCAGGGACAGGGAATCAGCCCCAGCATTTT
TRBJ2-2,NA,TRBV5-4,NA,CASSLGPSVTTIGELFF,TGTGCCAGCAGCTTGGGCCCCTCGGTCACCACGATCGGGGAGCTGTTTTTT
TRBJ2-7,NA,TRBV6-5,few,CASRQGRTYEQYF,TGTGCCAGCAGACAGGGAAGGACCTACGAGCAGTACTTC
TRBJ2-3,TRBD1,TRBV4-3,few,CASSPGQGAATDTQYF,TGCGCCAGCAGCCCGGGACAGGGGGCCGCGACAGATACGCAGTATTTT
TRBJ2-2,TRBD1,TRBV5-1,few,CASSAARTGGTGELFF,TGCGCCAGCAGTGCCGCCCGGACAGGGGGCACCGGGGAGCTGTTTTTT
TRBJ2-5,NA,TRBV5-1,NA,CASSFTGTPRETQYF,TGCGCCAGCAGCTTTACCGGGACTCCCCGAGAGACCCAGTACTTC
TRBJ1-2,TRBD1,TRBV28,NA,CASNPQGRGYTF,TGTGCCAGCAACCCACAGGGGAGAGGCTACACCTTC
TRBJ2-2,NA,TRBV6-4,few,CASSDSWATGELFF,TGTGCCAGCAGTGACTCATGGGCAACAGGGGAGCTGTTTTTT
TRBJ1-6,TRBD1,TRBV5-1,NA,CASSLGDRGSSPLHF,TGCGCCAGCAGCTTGGGGGACAGGGGGAGTTCACCCCTCCACTTT
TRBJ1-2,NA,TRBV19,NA,CASSIAATESYGYTF,TGTGCCAGTAGTATAGCCGCGACAGAATCATATGGCTACACCTTC
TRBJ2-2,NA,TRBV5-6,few,CASSPPGLAGTGELFF,TGTGCCAGCAGCCCCCCGGGACTGGCAGGCACCGGGGAGCTGTTTTTT
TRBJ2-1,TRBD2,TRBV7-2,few,CASSLAGANSEQFF,TGTGCCAGCAGCCTAGCGGGAGCGAACAGTGAGCAGTTCTTC
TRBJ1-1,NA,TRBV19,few,CASRRETMNTEAFF,TGTGCCAGTAGGAGAGAAACTATGAACACTGAAGCTTTCTTT
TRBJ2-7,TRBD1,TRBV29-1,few,CSVAPGQGSYEQYF,TGCAGCGTCGCACCGGGACAGGGATCCTACGAGCAGTACTTC
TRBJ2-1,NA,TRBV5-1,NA,CASSPGQIGAYNEQFF,TGCGCCAGCAGCCCCGGACAGATAGGTGCATACAATGAGCAGTTCTTC
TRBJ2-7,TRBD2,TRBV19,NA,CASSDLSGRADEQYF,TGTGCCAGTTCTGATCTTAGCGGGAGGGCGGACGAGCAGTACTTC
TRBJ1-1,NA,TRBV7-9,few,CASSRDSTEAFF,TGTGCCAGCAGCCGGGACTCGACTGAAGCTTTCTTT
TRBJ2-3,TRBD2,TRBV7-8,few,CASSGRLAAAPYSTDTQYF,TGTGCCAGCAGCGGTAGGCTAGCGGCTGCCCCATATAGCACAGATACGCAGTATTTT